A selection of T cell receptor beta chains follows, all from one sample in a study of T cell repertoires in cytomegalovirus infection. TCRdb recomputed calls from the reads with MiXCR, one row per CDR3 protein. The sample has 350,000 to 500,000 distinct CDR3 sequences, 31% seen once. Source material: PBMCs. The receptors here all came from a human donor in good health (CMV status not recorded). Some clones in this sample may be carry-over from other donors' samples. Both conserved end residues are part of each CDR3. D genes are given only for firm matches. For some rows the clone size is stated as once, few or many, or as a class when expanded; others skip it.

-	TRBV12-3/TRBV12-4	few	TRBJ2-1	TGTGCCAGCAGTTTTTCGAGGGGCTCCTCCTACAATGAGCAGTTCTTC	CASSFSRGSSYNEQFF
-	TRBV20-1	many	TRBJ1-2	TGCAGTGCTCCCGCACGACTCGACTATGGCTACACCTTC	CSAPARLDYGYTF
-	TRBV2	few	TRBJ1-3	TGTGCCAGCAGGTCTCTCTCTGGAAACACCATATATTTT	CASRSLSGNTIYF
TRBD1	TRBV19	-	TRBJ1-3	TGTGCCAGTAGTATCCTGGACAGGGCTGCCTCTGGAAACACCATATATTTT	CASSILDRAASGNTIYF
-	TRBV7-6	-	TRBJ1-1	TGTGCCAGCAGCTTAGATTCCTTAGAAGCTTTCTTT	CASSLDSLEAFF
TRBD1	TRBV19	-	TRBJ1-2	TGTGCCAGCCACAGGGGTACCGCTAACTATGGCTACACCTTC	CASHRGTANYGYTF
-	TRBV20-1	few	TRBJ1-2	TGCAGTGCTAAATTCGGCTACACCTTC	CSAKFGYTF
-	TRBV10-3	few	TRBJ2-5	TGTGCCATCAGTGAGGGGCTGGAGACCCAGTACTTC	CAISEGLETQYF
TRBD2	TRBV20-1	few	TRBJ2-3	TGCAGTGCTAGAAGATCACGCCTAGCGGGGGGCCAAGGATACGATACGCAGTATTTT	CSARRSRLAGGQGYDTQYF
-	TRBV7-2	many	TRBJ2-3	TGTGCCAGCAGCTTGACTAGGCAATCAGATACGCAGTATTTT	CASSLTRQSDTQYF
TRBD2	TRBV2	few	TRBJ2-7	TGTGCCAGCAGTGTGAGCCCTAGCGGCTACGAGCAGTACTTC	CASSVSPSGYEQYF
TRBD1	TRBV4-2	-	TRBJ1-1	TGTGCCAGCAGCCCATCCGGACAGGGGGAGACTGAAGCTTTCTTT	CASSPSGQGETEAFF
-	TRBV11-3	-	TRBJ1-5	TGTGCCAGCAATTATAGCAATCAGCCCCAGCATTTT	CASNYSNQPQHF
-	TRBV6-2/TRBV6-3	few	TRBJ1-2	TGTGCCAGCACAATTGGGACGGATGGATGGGGCTACACCTTC	CASTIGTDGWGYTF
-	TRBV19	-	TRBJ1-1	TGTGCCAACCTCGGCCGGGGGATGAACACTGAAGCTTTCTTT	CANLGRGMNTEAFF